This is a list of T cell receptor beta chains from one sample in a study of blood T cells in healthy people across ages. TCRdb re-analysed the 5' RACE reads in MiXCR, keeping a single row per CDR3 protein. The sample lists approximately 1,000,000 distinct CDR3 sequences, more than 35% seen once, with 18% in the top ten. Material: blood. Receptors originate from a woman aged 55-69 years in good health. Both conserved end residues are part of each CDR3. The order of the fields is J gene, V gene, D gene, clone size, CDR3 DNA, CDR3 protein. A D gene is named only where the DNA matches it firmly. Rows give clone size only sometimes, using once, few, many, or a class for an expanded clone.

j_gene: TRBJ2-3
v_gene: TRBV25-1
d_gene: TRBD2
abundance: NA
CDR3nt: TGTGCCAGCAGTACCTCCCCAAGGACTAGCGGGAGAAATACGCAGTATTTT
CDR3aa: CASSTSPRTSGRNTQYF

j_gene: TRBJ1-2
v_gene: TRBV5-1
d_gene: NA
abundance: NA
CDR3nt: TGCGCCAGCGGGACGGCTAATGGCTACACCTTC
CDR3aa: CASGTANGYTF

j_gene: TRBJ2-3
v_gene: TRBV3-1
d_gene: TRBD2
abundance: NA
CDR3nt: TGTGCCAGCAGCCAAGCGGGACTAGCGGGAGTTACAGATACGCAGTATTTT
CDR3aa: CASSQAGLAGVTDTQYF

j_gene: TRBJ2-1
v_gene: TRBV3-1
d_gene: NA
abundance: NA
CDR3nt: TGTGCCAGCAGCCAAGCATTGAGACCCCCTGAGCAGTTCTTC
CDR3aa: CASSQALRPPEQFF

j_gene: TRBJ1-2
v_gene: TRBV3-1
d_gene: NA
abundance: few
CDR3nt: TGTGCCAGCAGCCAAGATAATGGGCGGACAGACGACTATGGCTACACCTTC
CDR3aa: CASSQDNGRTDDYGYTF

j_gene: TRBJ2-7
v_gene: TRBV5-1
d_gene: NA
abundance: NA
CDR3nt: TGCGCCAGCAGCTTGGACATAATCTCCTACGAGCAGTACTTC
CDR3aa: CASSLDIISYEQYF

j_gene: TRBJ2-7
v_gene: TRBV6-5
d_gene: NA
abundance: NA
CDR3nt: TGTGCCAGCAGTTATTTGGCAGGGGAGGGCGAGCAGTACTTC
CDR3aa: CASSYLAGEGEQYF

j_gene: TRBJ2-5
v_gene: TRBV7-6
d_gene: TRBD2
abundance: NA
CDR3nt: TGTGCCAGCAGCGGGACTAGCGAGGGGACCCAGTACTTC
CDR3aa: CASSGTSEGTQYF

j_gene: TRBJ2-5
v_gene: TRBV12-3/TRBV12-4
d_gene: NA
abundance: NA
CDR3nt: TGTGCCAGCAGTCCGCACACCCCACGGGGCGAGACCCAGTACTTC
CDR3aa: CASSPHTPRGETQYF

j_gene: TRBJ1-6
v_gene: TRBV6-5
d_gene: NA
abundance: NA
CDR3nt: TGTGCCTGCGGCCGGGACTACCGAAATTCACCCCTCCACTTT
CDR3aa: CACGRDYRNSPLHF

j_gene: TRBJ2-7
v_gene: TRBV7-9
d_gene: NA
abundance: few
CDR3nt: TGTGCCAGCAGCTTAGAAGGTAGCGGCTACGAGCAGTACTTC
CDR3aa: CASSLEGSGYEQYF

j_gene: TRBJ1-5
v_gene: TRBV21-1
d_gene: NA
abundance: NA
CDR3nt: TGTGCCAGCAGCAAAGTTGGGTCGGGACAGGGGGATCAGCCCCAGCATTTT
CDR3aa: CASSKVGSGQGDQPQHF

j_gene: TRBJ2-7
v_gene: TRBV10-3
d_gene: TRBD2
abundance: few
CDR3nt: TGTGCCATCAGTGAGGTCAGTGCGGGAGGCCCCCACGAGCAGTACTTC
CDR3aa: CAISEVSAGGPHEQYF

j_gene: TRBJ2-1
v_gene: TRBV6-2/TRBV6-3
d_gene: NA
abundance: NA
CDR3nt: TGTGCCAGCATCGAGGGGCTAGTCCGCTACAATGAGCAGTTCTTC
CDR3aa: CASIEGLVRYNEQFF

j_gene: TRBJ2-5
v_gene: TRBV2
d_gene: NA
abundance: NA
CDR3nt: TGTGCCAGCAGTGAAACAGCCGTCCCCCAAGAGACCCAGTACTTC
CDR3aa: CASSETAVPQETQYF

j_gene: TRBJ2-1
v_gene: TRBV7-2
d_gene: NA
abundance: many
CDR3nt: TGTGCCAGCAGCTTAGGTACTATGGGGGAGGAAAACTACAATGAGCAGTTCTTC
CDR3aa: CASSLGTMGEENYNEQFF

j_gene: TRBJ1-5
v_gene: TRBV20-1
d_gene: NA
abundance: NA
CDR3nt: TGCAGTGCTAGAAGAGGGCGTTCTGGGCCCCAGCATTTT
CDR3aa: CSARRGRSGPQHF

j_gene: TRBJ2-5
v_gene: TRBV9
d_gene: TRBD1
abundance: NA
CDR3nt: TGTGCCAGCAGCGTAGCAGGCGGACAGGGGGCTGAGACCCAGTACTTC
CDR3aa: CASSVAGGQGAETQYF